This T cell receptor beta chain was retrieved from a study of T cell changes during pregnancy in multiple sclerosis. This CDR3 is built from 15 residues. CDR1 is SGHNT, CDR2 YYREEE, per germline (reference sequence). The V gene end was trimmed by 2 bases and the J gene end by 5 bases; junction bases not matched to a gene: 9. Method: immunoSEQ multiplex PCR; TCRdb's copy keeps in-frame clones and lacks some. The data contain 65,000 to 70,000 clones, 75% to 95% of them singletons. The chain combines TRBV5-4 with TRBJ2-5; TRBD2 matches at 7 bases. Sample: peripheral blood, taken in the first trimester of pregnancy. The TCR sequence derives from a female donor with multiple sclerosis, enrolled in a pregnancy study. The CDR3: CASSLRAGREETQYF. DNA of the CDR3: TGTGCCAGCAGCTTAAGAGCGGGGAGAGAGGAGACCCAGTACTTC.